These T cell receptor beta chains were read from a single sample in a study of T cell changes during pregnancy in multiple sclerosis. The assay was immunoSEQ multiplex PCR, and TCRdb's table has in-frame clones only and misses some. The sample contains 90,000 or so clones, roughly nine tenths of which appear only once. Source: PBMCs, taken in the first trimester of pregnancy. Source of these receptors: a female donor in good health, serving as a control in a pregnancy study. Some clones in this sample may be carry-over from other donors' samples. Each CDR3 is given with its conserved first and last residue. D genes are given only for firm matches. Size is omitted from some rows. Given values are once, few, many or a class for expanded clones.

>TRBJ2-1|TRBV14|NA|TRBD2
CASSQDGGSAYNEQFF
TGTGCCAGCAGCCAAGATGGCGGGAGTGCGTATAATGAGCAGTTCTTC
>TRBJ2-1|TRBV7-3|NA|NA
CASRQDLASEQFF
TGTGCCAGCAGACAAGACTTGGCTAGCGAGCAGTTCTTC
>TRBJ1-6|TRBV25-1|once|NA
CASSGGGSYNSPLHF
TGTGCCAGCAGTGGGGGGGGGTCCTATAATTCACCCCTCCACTTT
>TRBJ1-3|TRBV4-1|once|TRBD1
CASSQDRTGAGNTIYF
TGCGCCAGCAGCCAAGATAGGACAGGGGCCGGAAACACCATATATTTT
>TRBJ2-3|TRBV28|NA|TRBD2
CASSATSGGSDTQYF
TGTGCCAGCAGTGCCACTAGCGGGGGTTCAGATACGCAGTATTTT
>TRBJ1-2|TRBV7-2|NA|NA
CASSLSSGGRIDGYTF
TGTGCCAGCAGCTTATCCTCGGGGGGGCGAATAGATGGCTACACCTTC
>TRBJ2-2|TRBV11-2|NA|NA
CASSLARAGTGELFF
TGTGCCAGCAGCTTAGCCCGAGCTGGCACCGGGGAGCTGTTTTTT
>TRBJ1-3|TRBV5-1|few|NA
CASSYGGSGNTIYF
TGCGCCAGCAGCTACGGGGGCTCTGGAAACACCATATATTTT
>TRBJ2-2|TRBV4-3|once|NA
CASSQDQVRYTGELFF
TGCGCCAGCAGCCAAGATCAAGTCCGGTACACCGGGGAGCTGTTTTTT
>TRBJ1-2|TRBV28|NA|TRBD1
CASSTSGTGYYGYTF
TGTGCCAGCAGTACCTCCGGGACAGGCTACTATGGCTACACCTTC
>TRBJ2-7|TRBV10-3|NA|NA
CAISDGQGHEQYF
TGTGCCATCAGTGACGGGCAGGGCCACGAGCAGTACTTC
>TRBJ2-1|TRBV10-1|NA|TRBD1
CASPDRALSSYNEQFF
TGCGCCAGCCCGGACAGGGCGTTAAGCTCCTACAATGAGCAGTTCTTC
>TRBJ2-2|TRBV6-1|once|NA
CASTTNRGGTGELFF
TGTGCCAGCACTACGAACAGGGGGGGCACCGGGGAGCTGTTTTTT
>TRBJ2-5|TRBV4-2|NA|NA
CASSQGPQETQYF
TGTGCCAGCAGCCAAGGTCCGCAAGAGACCCAGTACTTC
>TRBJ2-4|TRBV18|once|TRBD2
CASSPGTSGLAKNIQYF
TGTGCCAGCTCACCGGGGACTAGCGGATTAGCCAAAAACATTCAGTACTTC
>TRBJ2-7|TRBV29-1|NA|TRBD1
CSVTGTGPYEQYF
TGCAGCGTTACCGGGACAGGGCCATACGAGCAGTACTTC
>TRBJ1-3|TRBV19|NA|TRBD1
CASSILGRGRNSGNTIYF
TGTGCCAGTAGTATACTTGGCAGGGGGCGAAACTCTGGAAACACCATATATTTT
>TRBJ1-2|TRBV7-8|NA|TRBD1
CASSPDRGFDGYTF
TGTGCCAGCAGCCCGGACAGGGGATTTGATGGCTACACCTTC
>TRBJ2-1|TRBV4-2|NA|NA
CASSQETGDSYNEQFF
TGTGCCAGCAGCCAGGAGACCGGAGATAGCTACAATGAGCAGTTCTTC
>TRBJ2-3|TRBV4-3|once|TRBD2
CASSQEVWTSADTQYF
TGCGCCAGCAGCCAAGAAGTTTGGACTAGCGCAGATACGCAGTATTTT
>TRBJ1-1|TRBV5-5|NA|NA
CASSTPGRTEAFF
TGTGCCAGCAGCACCCCAGGGAGGACTGAAGCTTTCTTT
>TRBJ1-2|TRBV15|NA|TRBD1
CATSRGPATGHYGYTF
TGTGCCACCAGCAGAGGCCCGGCGACAGGGCACTATGGCTACACCTTC
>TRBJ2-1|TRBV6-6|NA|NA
CASSSRVSEQFF
TGTGCCAGCAGTAGCCGTGTGAGTGAGCAGTTCTTC
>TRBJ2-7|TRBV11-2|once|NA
CASSLGRGSAYEQYF
TGTGCCAGCAGCTTAGGACGGGGATCCGCCTACGAGCAGTACTTC
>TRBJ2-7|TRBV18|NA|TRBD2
CASSPLAGEYEQYF
TGTGCCAGCTCACCGCTAGCGGGAGAGTACGAGCAGTACTTC
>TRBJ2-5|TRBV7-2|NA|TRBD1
CASSPGQGQETQYF
TGTGCCAGCAGCCCCGGACAGGGACAAGAGACCCAGTACTTC
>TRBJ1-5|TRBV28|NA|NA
CASTNTGKYQPQHF
TGTGCCAGCACCAATACAGGGAAGTATCAGCCCCAGCATTTT
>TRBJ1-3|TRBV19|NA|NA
CASSMRGGGRGNTIYF
TGTGCCAGTAGTATGCGAGGCGGGGGGCGCGGAAACACCATATATTTT
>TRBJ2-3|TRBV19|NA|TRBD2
CASSRSGAGGDTQYF
TGTGCCAGTAGTCGTAGCGGGGCCGGAGGAGATACGCAGTATTTT
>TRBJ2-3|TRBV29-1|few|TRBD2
CSVGLAGGVDTQYF
TGCAGCGTGGGACTAGCGGGAGGTGTGGATACGCAGTATTTT
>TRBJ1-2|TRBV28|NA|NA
CASSHSRRVKANYGYTF
TGTGCCAGCAGTCATTCGCGCAGGGTGAAAGCCAACTATGGCTACACCTTC
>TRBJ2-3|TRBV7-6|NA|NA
CASSLSEPDTQYF
TGTGCCAGCAGCTTGAGTGAACCAGATACGCAGTATTTT